This TCR beta chain came from a study of T-cell reconstitution after alpha-beta-depleted transplantation in children. Library preparation (for TCRbeta) was performed with unique molecular identifiers. From the PCR reads, TCRdb called clonotypes with MiXCR, one entry per CDR3 protein. In the table there are about 640,000 distinct CDR3 sequences, 15% to 20% of which are singletons. This CDR3 spans 13 amino acids. The trim removed 6 bases at V and 4 bases at J, leaving 8 bases unmatched. Germline V lookup: CDR1 DFQATT, CDR2 SNEGSKA (reference sequence). This clonotype was seen at least ten times. This clonotype was sampled from a human donor who donated a stem cell graft to a child with acute myeloid leukemia. The rearrangement links TRBV20-1 to TRBJ2-5, with 7 positions matching TRBD2. Sequenced material: PBMCs from the stem cell graft donor, taken from the stem cell graft. In nucleotides, the CDR3 is TGCAGTGCGGACCCCTGGGGGGGAGAGACCCAGTACTTC. Its protein product is CSADPWGGETQYF.